This entry describes one TCR beta chain. Its antigen remains unidentified. Repertoires were generated with immunoSEQ multiplex PCR, while TCRdb's copy carries only in-frame clones and drops some. The sample lists more than 100,000 clones, around nine tenths occurring once. The data were taken from a study of cytomegalovirus exposure and HLA in healthy donors. Study-wide context: The same platform was used for the 100 to 150 validation repertoires as for the approximately 720 first-cohort repertoires, as reported in a later analysis. Study findings and constraints: In vitro confirmation showed three CMV-associated chains to be CMV antigen specific.

From germline, CDR1 is SGHDT and CDR2 YYEEEE. V dropped 2 bases and J dropped 2 bases, with 6 bases sitting between them. The CDR3 has 13 residues. The sequenced sample was PBMCs. This sequence joins TRBV5-6 and TRBJ2-3, with D maybe TRBD1 (5 bases). The TCR sequence derives from a man aged 25 to 40 in good health and CMV-seronegative. The CDR3 region is CASSLGHTDTQYF. The DNA for the CDR3 is TGTGCCAGCAGCTTAGGACACACAGATACGCAGTATTTT.